Listed here are 9 T cell receptor beta chains from one sample, sequenced in a study of OX40 agonist ivuxolimab in advanced cancers. Clones were sequenced by immunoSEQ multiplex PCR, and TCRdb holds only the in-frame ones, with some missing. The table records over 65,000 clones, under 90% of them present only once. Sequences were derived from CD4+ or CD8+ T cells sorted from blood, sampled in a trial of the OX40 agonist ivuxolimab. Receptors originate from an adult with an advanced solid tumor such as melanoma, head and neck, liver or kidney cancer.

This clone was observed a few times. The chain employs TRBV11-1 and TRBJ2-7; 9 bases fit TRBD2. V gave up 0 bases and J gave up 5 bases; unmatched junction bases: 5. This CDR3 region has 15 residues. In germline, CDR1 is SGHAT, CDR2 FQDESV (reference sequence). This CDR3 reads CASSLASGTSHEQYF. The CDR3 bases are TGTGCCAGCAGCTTAGCGTCGGGGACTAGCCACGAGCAGTACTTC.

The chain employs TRBV29-1 and TRBJ2-5, with 13 bases that match TRBD2. The CDR3 is 21 amino acids. Trimming cost V 7 bases and J 2 bases; bases outside gene matches: 25. The germline V gene has CDR1 SQVTM and CDR2 ANQGSEA. CDR3 amino acids: CSAQLRGITGGTSGAQETQYF. CDR3 in DNA: TGCAGCGCTCAACTACGGGGAATAACTGGTGGGACTAGCGGGGCTCAAGAGACCCAGTACTTC.

The chain uses TRBV6-5 and TRBJ1-1, with no clear D. Per germline, CDR1 MNHEY and CDR2 SVGAGI. CDR3 size: 14 residues. Trimming removed 0 bases at V and 7 bases at J, with 12 bases between. DNA for the CDR3: TGTGCCAGCAGTTACTCGATCGAGGGCCGTGAAGCTTTCTTT. Amino acid sequence: CASSYSIEGREAFF.

The rearrangement links TRBV11-1 to TRBJ1-1; perhaps TRBD1 as D (5 bases). This CDR3 is built from 14 residues. Trimming took off 5 bases at V and 1 base at J, with 11 bases between the two ends. Germline loops: CDR1 SGHAT, CDR2 FQDESV (reference sequence). Here the CDR3 reads CASSPLTENTEAFF. The CDR3 region has the DNA TGTGCCAGCAGCCCGCTGACAGAGAACACTGAAGCTTTCTTT.

The J gene is TRBJ2-3, the V gene TRBV19; TRBD2 aligns across 8 bases. The trim removed 4 bases at V and 2 bases at J, leaving 8 bases unmatched. The CDR3 runs to 16 residues. CDR1 and CDR2 (germline): LNHDA, SQIVND (reference sequence). The CDR3 protein is CASSTRSGGNTDTQYF. DNA for the CDR3: TGTGCCAGTAGTACCCGCAGCGGGGGCAACACAGATACGCAGTATTTT.

V is TRBV19 and J is TRBJ2-3; the D gene is possibly TRBD2 (6 bases). The V gene lost 9 bases and the J gene lost 0 bases, with 16 bases spanning the gap. Germline loops: CDR1 LNHDA, CDR2 SQIVND (reference sequence). The length of the CDR3 is 15 residues. CDR3 nucleotide sequence: TGTGCCAGCAAACCGGGGGACTTCAGCACAGATACGCAGTATTTT. This translates into CASKPGDFSTDTQYF.

This chain links TRBV7-9 with TRBJ2-7; D might be TRBD1 (6 bases). Trimming left V 5 bases short and J 1 base short, with 12 bases between. CDR3 size: 14 residues. Germline V lookup: CDR1 SEHNR, CDR2 FQNEAQ (reference sequence). CDR3 DNA: TGTGCCAGCAGCCCAGGGACACCTTCCTACGAGCAGTACTTC. Translating gives CASSPGTPSYEQYF. Full variable domain (outside the CDR3, taken from reference TRBV7-9 and TRBJ2-7): DTGVSQNPRHKITKRGQNVTFRCDPISEHNRLYWYRQTLGQGPEFLTYFQNEAQLEKSRLLSDRFSAERPKGSFSTLEIQRTEQGDSAMYLCASSPGTPSYEQYFGPGTRLTVT.

V usage is TRBV27 and J usage is TRBJ2-7; D might be TRBD1 or TRBD2, each matching 5 bases. CDR3 length equals 15 residues. The germline V gene encodes CDR1 MNHEY and CDR2 SMNVEV (reference sequence). V was cut by 5 bases and J by 0 bases, with 14 bases left in between. The CDR3 nucleotides read TGTGCCAGCAGTCTCCGGGGCCTGAGCTCCTACGAGCAGTACTTC. Residues: CASSLRGLSSYEQYF.

V usage is TRBV27 and J usage is TRBJ1-5, with 8 bases matching TRBD1. V lost 6 bases, J lost 1 base, and 2 bases stayed unmatched. The CDR3 runs 14 residues. CDR1 is MNHEY, CDR2 SMNVEV, per germline (reference sequence). CDR3 nucleotide sequence: TGTGCCAGCAGCCGACAGGGGAGCAATCAGCCCCAGCATTTT. This sequence encodes CASSRQGSNQPQHF.